Reported below is one TCR beta chain. This clone has only a few counts. There is no known antigen for this receptor. It has no much larger one-base neighbor in the sample; base qualities were not kept. These data originate in a study of beta chain features in type 1 diabetes (dated by TCRdb to the late 2010s). At the level of the whole study: Patients and healthy donors did not differ in mean age, gender distribution, total cell number or subset yield. A total of around 110,000,000 sorted cells were examined across all samples, and RNA yield correlated strongly with the number of cells per subset. The study compared TCRB repertoires of sorted circulating CD4+ T cell subsets between recently diagnosed type 1 diabetes patients and matched healthy donors. Whereas all 28 donors provided naive and central memory subsets, regulatory and stem cell-like memory subsets were isolated from just 8 patients and roughly eight healthy donors.

The High Capacity cDNA Reverse Transcription Kit was used to reverse transcribe all of the isolated RNA, meaning that expressed TCRB transcripts were what got sequenced. Deep immunoSEQ sequencing was performed on naive, central memory and regulatory T cell samples, with an average of roughly 4 million total reads per sample. Sorted cells were lysed in RLT buffer and RNA was extracted with DNase-treated RNeasy Micro or Mini kits, depending on cell number. Each cell subset was processed separately to prevent cross-contamination, with patient and healthy donor samples processed together. Using the immunoSEQ multiplex PCR, TCRB sequences were amplified from cDNA into 87-bp fragments spanning the CDR3 region. Amplicons were sequenced on the Illumina HiSeq platform. The source study handled its data this way. Synthetic template baselines were used to correct PCR bias computationally, reads within Hamming distance 2 were collapsed together, and singletons that could not be merged were discarded. Reads were aligned against IMGT to assign V, D and J genes, CDR3 length and insertions or deletions at six rearrangement sites. Within each subset, clonotype counts were normalized to the number of sorted cells before true diversity and Gini coefficients were calculated with the tcR R package. The overlap coefficient, calculated on TCRB nucleotide sequences, was used to quantify repertoire sharing. As a proxy for the pre-selection repertoire, out-of-frame TCRB sequences from naive cells were analyzed. TCRdb holds this immuneACCESS table with in-frame rearrangements only. Some clones are missing; in checked studies, unresolved V genes explain under half, and the rest has no known cause. V and J calls and clone size are those listed in that table; D and trimming were worked out from the DNA. The sample includes around 300,000 clones, with approximately 15% observed a single time. The ten largest make up 0.015% of the sample.

Summary of the overall study and its limitations: At VDJ recombination sites, type 1 diabetes patients had fewer insertions and more deleted nucleotides, which implies abnormalities in thymic rearrangement. Naive, central memory and regulatory TCRB repertoires appeared to be more similar among patients than among healthy donors. In all four CD4+ subsets, TCRB CDR3 length was moderately but significantly shorter in type 1 diabetes patients. PCR might favor shorter templates, but patient and control samples were amplified and corrected together, so any skew would affect both groups equally. Because cDNA was sequenced instead of genomic DNA, activated cells with high expression could be over-represented, although the groups did not differ in activation or CD3 levels. Only small numbers of individuals were included in the HLA sub-analyses, which left unresolved whether HLA type had any influence on TCRB rearrangement.

A single peripheral blood draw of about 116 mL on average was collected from each donor into heparinised tubes. A BD FACSAria II was used to sort naive, central memory, regulatory and stem cell-like memory CD4+ T cells with a panel that included CD45RO, CCR7, CD25, CD127, CD95 and CD27. All sorted populations exceeded 95% purity. PBMCs were isolated right away by Lymphoprep density gradient centrifugation and were stained directly, without culture. To minimize batch effects, samples were stained and sorted in pairs, one healthy donor with one patient per experiment. Here V drops 5 bases and J drops 2 bases, and the junction holds 1 base not matched to any gene. The cysteine opens and the phenylalanine closes a CDR3 of 14 amino acids. This entry keeps only the CDR3 DNA: 42 bases, framed from base 1. The germline V gene provides CDR1 MNHEY and CDR2 SVGAGI.

The chain is made from TRBV6-5 and TRBJ2-5; TRBD1 fits 11 bases in the junction. Sequenced material: naive CD4+ T cells from blood. The cell subset or site label here, explained by the study, means: true naive CD4+ T cells. The sequence was collected from a man younger than 35 with type 1 diabetes. In nucleotides, the sequence is TGTGCCAGCAGTAGGGACAGGGGGCAAGAGACCCAGTACTTC. The encoded protein is CASSRDRGQETQYF.